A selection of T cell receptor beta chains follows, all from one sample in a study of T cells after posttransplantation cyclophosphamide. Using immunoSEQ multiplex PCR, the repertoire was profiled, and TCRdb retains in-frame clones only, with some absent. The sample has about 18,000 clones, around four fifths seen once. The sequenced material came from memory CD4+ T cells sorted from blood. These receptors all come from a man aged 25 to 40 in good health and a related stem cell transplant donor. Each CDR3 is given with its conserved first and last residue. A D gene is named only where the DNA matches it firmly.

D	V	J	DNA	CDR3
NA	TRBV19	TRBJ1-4	TGTGCCACGACAGGTCGTAATGAAAAACTGTTTTTT	CATTGRNEKLFF
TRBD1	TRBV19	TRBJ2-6	TGTGCCAGTAGTATCGCTGGACAGGCTGGGGCCAACGTCCTGACTTTC	CASSIAGQAGANVLTF
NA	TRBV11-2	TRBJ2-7	TGTGCCAGCAGCATCAGGGTTGGGCAGTACTTC	CASSIRVGQYF
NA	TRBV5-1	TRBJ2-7	TGCGCCAGCACCTTGGGGGACAACTACGAGCAGTACTTC	CASTLGDNYEQYF
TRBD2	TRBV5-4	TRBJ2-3	TGTGCCAGCAGCGGGAACACCGGGACTAGAAAGTATTTT	CASSGNTGTRKYF
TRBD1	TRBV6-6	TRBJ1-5	TGTGCCAGCAGTAACGATCCCGGGACAGGATCGCATTTT	CASSNDPGTGSHF
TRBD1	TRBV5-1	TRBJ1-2	TGCGCCAGCAGCTTGCGGTGGGACAGCGTTAGCTATGGCTACACCTTC	CASSLRWDSVSYGYTF
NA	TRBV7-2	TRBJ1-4	TGTGCCAGCAGCTTAGTAGAGGGAGAAAAACTGTTTTTT	CASSLVEGEKLFF
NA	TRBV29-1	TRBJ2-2	TGCAGCGCCCGGAGGCAGGCCGACACCGGGGAGCTGTTTTTT	CSARRQADTGELFF
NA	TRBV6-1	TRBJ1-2	TGTGCCAGCAGTGAGATGACGGGAACGTCGAACTATGGCTACACCTTC	CASSEMTGTSNYGYTF
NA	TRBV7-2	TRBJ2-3	TGTGCCAGCAGCTCCCAACGGGGGTTCACAGATACGCAGTATTTT	CASSSQRGFTDTQYF
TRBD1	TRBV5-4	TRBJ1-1	TGTGCCAGCAGCTTACAGGGGCCCCAGTACACTGAAGCTTTCTTT	CASSLQGPQYTEAFF
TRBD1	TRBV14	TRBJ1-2	TGTGCCAGCAGGACACAGGGGGGCTATGGCTACACCTTC	CASRTQGGYGYTF
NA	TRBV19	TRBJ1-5	TGTGCCAGTAGTCTGAGGGGCAATCAGCCCCAGCATTTT	CASSLRGNQPQHF
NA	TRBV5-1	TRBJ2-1	TGCGCCAGCAGCTCCGCGGGACTCAATGAGCAGTTCTTC	CASSSAGLNEQFF
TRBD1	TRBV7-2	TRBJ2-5	TGTGCCAGCAGCTCCCAGAGCACAGGGGCAGAGACCCAGTACTTC	CASSSQSTGAETQYF